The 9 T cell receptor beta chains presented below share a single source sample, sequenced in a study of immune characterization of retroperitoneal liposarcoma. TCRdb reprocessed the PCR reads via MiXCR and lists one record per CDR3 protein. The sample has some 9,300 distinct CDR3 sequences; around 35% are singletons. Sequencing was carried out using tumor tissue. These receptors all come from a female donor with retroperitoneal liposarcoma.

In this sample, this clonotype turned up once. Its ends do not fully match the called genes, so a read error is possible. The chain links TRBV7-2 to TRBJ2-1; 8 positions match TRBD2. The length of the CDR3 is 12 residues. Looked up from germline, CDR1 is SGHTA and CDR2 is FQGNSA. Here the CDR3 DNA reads TGTGCCAGCAACCCCCCGGGGGGGACCCAGTGTTTC. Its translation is CASNPPGGTQCF.

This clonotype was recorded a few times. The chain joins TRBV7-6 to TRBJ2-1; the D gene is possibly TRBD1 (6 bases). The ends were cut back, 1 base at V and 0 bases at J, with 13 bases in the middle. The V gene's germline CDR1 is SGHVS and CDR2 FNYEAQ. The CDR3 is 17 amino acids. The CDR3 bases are TGTGCCAGCAGCTTAGTGTCGGCAGGGGCCTCCTACAATGAGCAGTTCTTC. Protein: CASSLVSAGASYNEQFF. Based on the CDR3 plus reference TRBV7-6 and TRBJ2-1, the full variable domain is GAGVSQSPRYKVTKRGQDVALRCDPISGHVSLYWYRQALGQGPEFLTYFNYEAQQDKSGLPNDRFSAERPEGSISTLTIQRTEQRDSAMYRCASSLVSAGASYNEQFFGPGTRLTVL.

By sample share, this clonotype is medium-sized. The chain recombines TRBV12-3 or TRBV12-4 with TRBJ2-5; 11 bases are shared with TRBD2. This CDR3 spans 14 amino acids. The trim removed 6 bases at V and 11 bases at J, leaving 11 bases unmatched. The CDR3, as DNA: TGTGCCAGCAGACTAGCGGGAGTGAGTGATGAGCAGTACTTC. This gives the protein CASRLAGVSDEQYF.

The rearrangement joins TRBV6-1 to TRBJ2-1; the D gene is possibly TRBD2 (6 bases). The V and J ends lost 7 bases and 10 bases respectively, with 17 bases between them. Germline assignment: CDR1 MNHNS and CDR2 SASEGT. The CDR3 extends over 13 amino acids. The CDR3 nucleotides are TGTGCCAGCAACGAACTAGCCTCCTACGAGCAGTTCTTC. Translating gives CASNELASYEQFF.

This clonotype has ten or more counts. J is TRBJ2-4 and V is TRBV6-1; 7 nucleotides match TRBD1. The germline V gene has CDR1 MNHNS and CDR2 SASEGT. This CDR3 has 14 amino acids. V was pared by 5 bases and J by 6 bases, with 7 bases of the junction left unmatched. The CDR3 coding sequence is TGTGCCAGCAGTTATGGGGGACAGACAAACATTCAGTACTTC. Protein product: CASSYGGQTNIQYF.

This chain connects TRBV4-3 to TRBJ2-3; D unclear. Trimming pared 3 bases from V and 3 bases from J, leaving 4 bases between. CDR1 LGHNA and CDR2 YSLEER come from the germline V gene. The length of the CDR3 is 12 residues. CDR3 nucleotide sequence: TGCGCCAGCAGCCACCATACAGATACGCAGTATTTT. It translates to CASSHHTDTQYF.

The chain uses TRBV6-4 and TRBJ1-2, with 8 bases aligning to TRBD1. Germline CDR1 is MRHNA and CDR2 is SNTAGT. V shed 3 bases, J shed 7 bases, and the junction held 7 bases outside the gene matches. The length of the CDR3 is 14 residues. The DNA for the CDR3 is TGTGCCAGCAGTGAAGTACAGGGGGAGGTTGGCTACACCTTC. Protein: CASSEVQGEVGYTF.

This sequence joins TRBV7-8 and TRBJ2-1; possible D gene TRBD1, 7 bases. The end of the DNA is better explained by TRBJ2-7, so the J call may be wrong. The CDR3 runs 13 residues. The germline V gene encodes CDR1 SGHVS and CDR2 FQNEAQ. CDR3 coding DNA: TGTGCCAGCAGCCGGCGGGACAGCGGTGAGCAGTACTTC. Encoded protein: CASSRRDSGEQYF.

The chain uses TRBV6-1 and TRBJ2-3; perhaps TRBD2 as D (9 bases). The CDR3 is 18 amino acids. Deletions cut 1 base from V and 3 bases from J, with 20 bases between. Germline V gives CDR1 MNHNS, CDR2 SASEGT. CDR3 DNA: TGTGCCAGCAGTGAAGTAGCGGGGGCCAGGGGGCAAACAGATACGCAGTATTTT. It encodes CASSEVAGARGQTDTQYF.